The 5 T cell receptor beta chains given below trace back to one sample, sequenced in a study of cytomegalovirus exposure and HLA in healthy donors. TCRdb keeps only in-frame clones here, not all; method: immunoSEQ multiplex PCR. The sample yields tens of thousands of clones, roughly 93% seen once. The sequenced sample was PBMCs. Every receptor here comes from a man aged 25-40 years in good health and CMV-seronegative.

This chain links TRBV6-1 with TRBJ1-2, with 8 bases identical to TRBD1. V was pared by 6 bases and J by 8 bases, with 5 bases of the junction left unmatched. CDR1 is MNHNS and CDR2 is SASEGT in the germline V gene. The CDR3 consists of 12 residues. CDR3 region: CASSPDRGGYTF. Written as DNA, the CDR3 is TGTGCCAGCAGCCCTGACAGGGGCGGCTACACCTTC.

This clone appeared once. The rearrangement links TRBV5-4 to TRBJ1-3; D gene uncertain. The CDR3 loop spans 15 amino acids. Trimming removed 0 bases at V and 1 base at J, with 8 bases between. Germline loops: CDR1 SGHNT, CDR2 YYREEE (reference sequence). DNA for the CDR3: TGTGCCAGCAGCTTGGGAGCAGGATCTGGAAACACCATATATTTT. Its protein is CASSLGAGSGNTIYF. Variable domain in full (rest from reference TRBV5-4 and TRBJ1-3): ETGVTQSPTHLIKTRGQQVTLRCSSQSGHNTVSWYQQALGQGPQFIFQYYREEENGRGNFPPRFSGLQFPNYSSELNVNALELDDSALYLCASSLGAGSGNTIYFGEGSWLTVV.

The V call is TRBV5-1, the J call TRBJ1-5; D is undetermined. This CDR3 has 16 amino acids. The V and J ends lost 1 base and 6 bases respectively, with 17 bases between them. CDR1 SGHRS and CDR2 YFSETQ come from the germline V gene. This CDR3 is CASSLFLGDGIQPQHF. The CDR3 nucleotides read TGCGCCAGCAGCTTGTTTTTGGGTGACGGGATTCAGCCCCAGCATTTT.

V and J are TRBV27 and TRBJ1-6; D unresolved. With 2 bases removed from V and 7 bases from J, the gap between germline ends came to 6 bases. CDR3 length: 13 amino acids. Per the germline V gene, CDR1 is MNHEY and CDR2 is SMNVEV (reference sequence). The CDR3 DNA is TGTGCCAGCAGTTTACAGAAAAATTCACCCCTCCACTTT. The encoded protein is CASSLQKNSPLHF.

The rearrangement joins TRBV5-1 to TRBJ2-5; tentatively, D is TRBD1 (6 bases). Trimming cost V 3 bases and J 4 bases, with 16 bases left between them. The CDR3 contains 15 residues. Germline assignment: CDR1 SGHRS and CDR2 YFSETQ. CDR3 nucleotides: TGCGCCAGCAGCTGGGCTTCTCAAGGGGGAGAGACCCAGTACTTC. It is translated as CASSWASQGGETQYF.